These T cell receptor beta chains were read from a single sample in a study of blood T cells in healthy people across ages. TCRdb called the 5' RACE reads again in MiXCR, with one record for every CDR3 protein. The sample yields 1.5 million to 2 million distinct CDR3 sequences, 25% to 30% seen once. The sequenced sample consisted of blood. The source is a young woman in good health. CDR3s include the opening cysteine and the closing phenylalanine or tryptophan. Each record gives: D gene, V gene, J gene, clone size, CDR3 protein, CDR3 DNA. The D gene is left open where the match is weak. Clone size appears in some rows only: once, few, many, or a class for an expanded clone.

>.|TRBV9|TRBJ2-1|few
CASSSPWGGPDNEQFF
TGTGCCAGCAGCTCCCCCTGGGGGGGGCCCGACAATGAGCAGTTCTTC
>.|TRBV7-9|TRBJ2-3|.
CASSFGFSSTDTQYF
TGTGCCAGCAGCTTTGGTTTCTCTAGCACAGATACGCAGTATTTT
>TRBD1|TRBV12-5|TRBJ1-6|.
CAGGLATGTGNSPLHF
TGTGCTGGTGGTTTGGCGACAGGGACGGGTAATTCACCCCTCCACTTT
>.|TRBV20-1|TRBJ2-5|.
CSYGVNEQYF
TGCAGTTACGGCGTCAATGAGCAGTACTTC
>.|TRBV11-2|TRBJ2-1|few
CASSPLADPLPDEQFF
TGTGCCAGCAGCCCGTTAGCGGACCCCCTCCCCGATGAGCAGTTCTTC
>.|TRBV7-2|TRBJ2-7|.
CASSPHHGAYEQYF
TGTGCCAGCAGCCCCCATCACGGGGCCTACGAGCAGTACTTC
>TRBD2|TRBV5-1|TRBJ2-7|.
CASSLTSLAGALGEQYF
TGCGCCAGCAGCCTAACCTCCTTAGCGGGGGCCCTAGGCGAGCAGTACTTC
>.|TRBV25-1|TRBJ1-1|.
CASSDSRLGGIAEAFF
TGTGCCAGCAGTGATTCTCGATTGGGAGGTATCGCTGAAGCTTTCTTT
>TRBD2|TRBV6-2/TRBV6-3|TRBJ2-1|.
CASSSTSGFYSEQFF
TGTGCCAGCAGTTCCACTAGCGGGTTTTACAGTGAGCAGTTCTTC
>TRBD1|TRBV12-3/TRBV12-4|TRBJ2-3|.
CASRTGVLADTQYF
TGTGCCAGCCGGACAGGAGTTTTAGCAGATACGCAGTATTTC
>TRBD2|TRBV7-8|TRBJ2-1|.
CASTRGRDSYNEQFF
TGTGCCAGCACCCGAGGGAGGGACTCCTACAATGAGCAGTTCTTC
>.|TRBV14|TRBJ2-3|.
CASSPGDLSATQYF
TGTGCCAGCAGCCCAGGAGACCTTTCGGCTACGCAGTATTTT
>.|TRBV12-3/TRBV12-4|TRBJ2-3|few
CASRGNTADTQYF
TGTGCCAGCAGGGGGAATACGGCAGATACGCAGTATTTT
>TRBD1|TRBV11-3|TRBJ1-5|.
CASSPNGQGSNQPQHF
TGTGCCAGCAGCCCAAACGGACAGGGGTCCAATCAGCCCCAGCATTTT
>.|TRBV20-1|TRBJ2-3|many
CSARPGLTTDTQYF
TGCAGTGCTAGACCGGGACTCACCACAGATACGCAGTATTTT
>TRBD1|TRBV29-1|TRBJ2-1|many
CSLVFGTGAHYEQFF
TGCAGCCTAGTTTTTGGGACAGGCGCCCACTATGAGCAGTTCTTC
>.|TRBV29-1|TRBJ2-3|.
CSVEGRVVTSTDTQYF
TGCAGCGTTGAAGGACGTGTGGTAACCTCTACAGATACGCAGTATTTT
>.|TRBV12-3/TRBV12-4|TRBJ2-5|.
CASRTASARKETQYF
TGTGCCAGCAGGACCGCCAGCGCTCGGAAAGAGACCCAGTACTTC
>TRBD1|TRBV9|TRBJ1-5|few
CASSVAQGDQPQHF
TGTGCCAGCAGCGTAGCACAGGGGGACCAGCCCCAGCATTTT
>TRBD2|TRBV29-1|TRBJ2-2|.
CSVRLAGSNTGELFF
TGCAGCGTGCGACTAGCGGGATCGAACACCGGGGAGCTGTTTTTT
>TRBD1|TRBV9|TRBJ2-7|.
CASSVGPGQGYEQYF
TGTGCCAGCAGCGTAGGTCCCGGACAGGGCTACGAGCAGTACTTC
>.|TRBV29-1|TRBJ2-7|.
CSVEAGQGYERYF
TGCAGCGTTGAAGCGGGACAAGGCTACGAGCGGTACTTC
>.|TRBV9|TRBJ1-6|many
CASSATGNSPLHF
TGTGCCAGCAGCGCGACGGGGAATTCACCCCTCCACTTT
>TRBD1|TRBV5-1|TRBJ2-5|.
CASSLVAGGSREQYF
TGCGCCAGCAGCTTGGTGGCAGGGGGCTCGAGGGAGCAGTACTTC
>TRBD1|TRBV15|TRBJ1-6|few
CATRAGGASYNSPLHF
TGTGCCACCAGGGCAGGGGGCGCCTCCTATAATTCACCCCTCCACTTT